A selection of T cell receptor beta chains follows, all from one sample in a study of human T cells and chemical hapten exposure. TCRdb reanalysed the RACE reads using MiXCR and keeps one entry per CDR3 protein. The repertoire holds 80,000 to 100,000 distinct CDR3 sequences, 9.3% seen once, with more than 2% in the top ten. The material was whole blood, obtained in connection with sensitization to the hapten diphenylcyclopropenone (DPC). These receptors were taken from a middle-aged woman with alopecia areata. Some clones in this sample may be carry-over from other donors' samples. The CDR3 runs from the conserved cysteine through the conserved F or W. D genes are given only for firm matches. Size is omitted from some rows. Given values are once, few, many or a class for expanded clones.

V: TRBV12-3/TRBV12-4
J: TRBJ2-7
D: TRBD1
size: many
DNA: TGTGCCAGCAGTTTAGCGTGGGGCAGGGGGCTTTACGAGCAGTACTTC
CDR3: CASSLAWGRGLYEQYF

V: TRBV4-2
J: TRBJ2-7
D: TRBD2
size: few
DNA: TGTGCCAGCAGCCAAGACGCGGGACTAGCGTTCTACGAGCAGTACTTC
CDR3: CASSQDAGLAFYEQYF

V: TRBV6-2/TRBV6-3
J: TRBJ2-7
D: NA
size: many
DNA: TGTGCCAGCAGTCACAGGGACTACGAGCAGTACTTC
CDR3: CASSHRDYEQYF

V: TRBV18
J: TRBJ2-7
D: TRBD2
size: many
DNA: TGTGCCAGCTCGCCTAAACGCGGGGGAAGCTCCTACGAGCAGTACTTC
CDR3: CASSPKRGGSSYEQYF

V: TRBV7-9
J: TRBJ1-3
D: NA
size: few
DNA: TGTGCCAGCAGCCACAAAGCTGGAAACACCATATATTTT
CDR3: CASSHKAGNTIYF

V: TRBV4-2
J: TRBJ2-3
D: NA
size: few
DNA: TGTGCCAGCAGCCAGGCCCCCCGGGCAGATACGCAGTATTTT
CDR3: CASSQAPRADTQYF

V: TRBV19
J: TRBJ2-6
D: NA
size: NA
DNA: TGTGCCAGTAGTAGAATCGCCTCTGGGGCCAACGTCCTGACTTTC
CDR3: CASSRIASGANVLTF

V: TRBV29-1
J: TRBJ2-3
D: TRBD2
size: few
DNA: TGCAGCGTTGAATCGTTAGCGGGAGCTTGGACAGATACGCAGTATTTT
CDR3: CSVESLAGAWTDTQYF

V: TRBV7-2
J: TRBJ2-5
D: TRBD1
size: NA
DNA: TGTGCCAGCAGGGAAAGGACAGGGGGAGAGACCCAGTACTTC
CDR3: CASRERTGGETQYF

V: TRBV29-1
J: TRBJ2-1
D: TRBD1
size: few
DNA: TGCAGCGTTGTATCTCCCGGGACAGGCAACTACAATGAGCAGTTCTTC
CDR3: CSVVSPGTGNYNEQFF

V: TRBV4-1
J: TRBJ2-1
D: NA
size: few
DNA: TGCGCCAGCAGCCACCCAGTCGGGCAGGTTGAGCAGTTCTTC
CDR3: CASSHPVGQVEQFF

V: TRBV5-1
J: TRBJ1-6
D: NA
size: NA
DNA: TGCGCCAGCAGCTTGGCCGATCAGGCTCGTGGCTACTATAATTCACCCCTCCACTTT
CDR3: CASSLADQARGYYNSPLHF

V: TRBV7-8
J: TRBJ2-1
D: NA
size: few
DNA: TGTGCCAGCAGCTTAGAGTTTGTAAGTCGTGAGCAGTTCTTC
CDR3: CASSLEFVSREQFF

V: TRBV3-1
J: TRBJ2-1
D: NA
size: NA
DNA: TGTGCCAGCAGCCAAAGCCAGCGGGAGCAGTTCTTC
CDR3: CASSQSQREQFF

V: TRBV6-2/TRBV6-3
J: TRBJ1-1
D: TRBD1
size: many
DNA: TGTGCCAGCAGTTACTCGGAGACAGGGGTGGATGAAGCTTTCTTT
CDR3: CASSYSETGVDEAFF

V: TRBV20-1
J: TRBJ2-1
D: NA
size: few
DNA: TGCAGTGCCAACCTAGCGGGACAGGACTTCTACAATGAGCAGTTCTTC
CDR3: CSANLAGQDFYNEQFF

V: TRBV7-9
J: TRBJ1-4
D: NA
size: NA
DNA: TGTGCCAGCAGCTTAGGGGGGGCCTCTGAAAAACTGTTTTTT
CDR3: CASSLGGASEKLFF

V: TRBV12-3/TRBV12-4
J: TRBJ2-1
D: NA
size: NA
DNA: TGTGCCAGCAGTTTATCCTATGAGCAGTTCTTC
CDR3: CASSLSYEQFF

V: TRBV5-6
J: TRBJ2-1
D: TRBD2
size: many
DNA: TGTGCCAGCAGCCCCCCAAGGGCGGGAGCCCTTCGGAGGGAGCAGTTCTTC
CDR3: CASSPPRAGALRREQFF

V: TRBV29-1
J: TRBJ1-1
D: NA
size: many
DNA: TGCAGCGCAGGACAGTTTAACACTGAAGCTTTCTTT
CDR3: CSAGQFNTEAFF

V: TRBV15
J: TRBJ1-2
D: TRBD1
size: NA
DNA: TGTGCCACCAGCAGAGACACGACAGGGGACGGCTACACCTTC
CDR3: CATSRDTTGDGYTF

V: TRBV30
J: TRBJ2-2
D: TRBD2
size: many
DNA: TGTGCCTGGAGTGCCCCTAGCGGTAACGGGGAGCTGTTTTTT
CDR3: CAWSAPSGNGELFF

V: TRBV3-1
J: TRBJ2-1
D: NA
size: many
DNA: TGTGCCAGCAGAAGCGACAAGGGGAATGAGCAGTTCTTC
CDR3: CASRSDKGNEQFF

V: TRBV7-2
J: TRBJ2-7
D: TRBD2
size: few
DNA: TGTGCCAGCAGTAGGGGTCGTACTAGCGGGAGAAGGGGCTACGAGCAGTACTTC
CDR3: CASSRGRTSGRRGYEQYF

V: TRBV5-1
J: TRBJ1-1
D: TRBD1
size: many
DNA: TGCGCCAGCAGGGGACAGACACAAAACACTGAAGCTTTCTTT
CDR3: CASRGQTQNTEAFF

V: TRBV11-2
J: TRBJ2-6
D: TRBD2
size: NA
DNA: TGTGCCAGCAGCTTACAGGCTAGCGGGCGCTCTGGGGCCAACGTCCTGACTTTC
CDR3: CASSLQASGRSGANVLTF

V: TRBV2
J: TRBJ1-2
D: NA
size: few
DNA: TGTGCCAGCAGTGATGACAGCCACTACACCTTC
CDR3: CASSDDSHYTF

V: TRBV5-6
J: TRBJ2-1
D: TRBD1
size: many
DNA: TGTGCCAGCAGCTCGGACAGGGGAGAGACCTACAATGAGCAGTTCTTC
CDR3: CASSSDRGETYNEQFF

V: TRBV6-1
J: TRBJ2-1
D: TRBD2
size: NA
DNA: TGTGCCAGCAGTGAATTTGGTAGCGGGCCCTACAATGAGCAGTTCTTC
CDR3: CASSEFGSGPYNEQFF

V: TRBV20-1
J: TRBJ1-4
D: NA
size: many
DNA: TGCAGTGCTAGAGATGGTTTAACAGCAACTAATGAAAAACTGTTTTTT
CDR3: CSARDGLTATNEKLFF

V: TRBV3-1
J: TRBJ2-4
D: NA
size: NA
DNA: TGTGCCAGCAGCCAAGTTGGGGACGGTGTACACTTC
CDR3: CASSQVGDGVHF

V: TRBV29-1
J: TRBJ2-3
D: NA
size: many
DNA: TGCAGCGTCCTGGACGCAGATACGCAGTATTTT
CDR3: CSVLDADTQYF

V: TRBV14
J: TRBJ2-7
D: TRBD2
size: few
DNA: TGTGCCAGCAGCCATATGCGCGGGAGGGCCGGTGAGCAGTACTTC
CDR3: CASSHMRGRAGEQYF

V: TRBV20-1
J: TRBJ2-3
D: TRBD1
size: NA
DNA: TGCAGTGCTAGAGATAGCAGGGGGAGCACAGATACGCAGTATTTT
CDR3: CSARDSRGSTDTQYF

V: TRBV30
J: TRBJ2-7
D: NA
size: NA
DNA: TGTAGTGGCGGCCCTACGTCCGAGCAGTACTTC
CDR3: CSGGPTSEQYF

V: TRBV29-1
J: TRBJ1-2
D: NA
size: NA
DNA: TGCAGCGTTGACGGGGAAACTAACTATGGCTACACCTTC
CDR3: CSVDGETNYGYTF

V: TRBV28
J: TRBJ2-1
D: NA
size: many
DNA: TGTGCCAGCAGTCCGCTGGGGGAGCAGTTCTTC
CDR3: CASSPLGEQFF

V: TRBV6-2/TRBV6-3
J: TRBJ2-1
D: TRBD2
size: few
DNA: TGTGCCAGCAGGCAGACAGCTCGACTAGCCAGTGAGCAGTTCTTC
CDR3: CASRQTARLASEQFF

V: TRBV18
J: TRBJ2-2
D: TRBD2
size: many
DNA: TGTGCCAGCTCACTCCCAAGCGGGACGAACACCGGGGAGCTGTTTTTT
CDR3: CASSLPSGTNTGELFF

V: TRBV3-1
J: TRBJ1-1
D: NA
size: many
DNA: TGTGCCAGCAGCCAGAGGACATCTTATCCTGAAGCTTTCTTT
CDR3: CASSQRTSYPEAFF

V: TRBV2
J: TRBJ1-1
D: NA
size: NA
DNA: TGTGCCAGCACAATGGACAGGAACACTGAAGCTTTCTTT
CDR3: CASTMDRNTEAFF